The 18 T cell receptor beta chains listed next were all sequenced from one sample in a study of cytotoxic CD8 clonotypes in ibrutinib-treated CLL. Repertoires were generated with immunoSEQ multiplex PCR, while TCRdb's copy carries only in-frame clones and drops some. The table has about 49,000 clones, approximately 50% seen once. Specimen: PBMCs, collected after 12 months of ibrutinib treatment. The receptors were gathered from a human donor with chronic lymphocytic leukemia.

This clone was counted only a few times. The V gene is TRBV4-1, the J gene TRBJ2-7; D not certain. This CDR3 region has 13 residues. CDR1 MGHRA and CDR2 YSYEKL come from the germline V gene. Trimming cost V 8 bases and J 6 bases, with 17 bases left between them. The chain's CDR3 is CASSPGWSSEQYF. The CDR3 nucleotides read TGCGCCAGCTCGCCAGGTTGGTCGTCCGAGCAGTACTTC.

CDR3 amino acids: CASSLVDRGRGYTF. CDR3 DNA sequence: TGTGCCAGCAGTTTGGTAGACAGGGGACGTGGCTACACCTTC. The J gene is TRBJ1-2, the V gene TRBV28, with 8 bases identical to TRBD1. CDR1 and CDR2 (germline): MDHEN, SYDVKM. This CDR3 has 14 residues. V was clipped by 3 bases and J by 7 bases; unmatched bases: 7.

This CDR3 reads CASSPLDDGIAYEQYF. CDR3 DNA: TGTGCCAGCTCACCACTAGACGACGGCATTGCCTACGAGCAGTACTTC. V is TRBV18 and J is TRBJ2-7, with D uncertain. Germline lookup yields CDR1 KGHSH and CDR2 LQKENI. There are 16 residues in the CDR3. V lost 1 base, J lost 2 bases, and 15 bases lay in between.

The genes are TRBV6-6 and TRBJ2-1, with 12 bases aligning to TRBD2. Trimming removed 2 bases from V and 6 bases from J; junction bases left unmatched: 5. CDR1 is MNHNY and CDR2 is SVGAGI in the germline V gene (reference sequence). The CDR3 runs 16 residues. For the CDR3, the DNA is TGTGCCAGCAGTTACCCCGGACTAGCGGGGATCAATGAGCAGTTCTTC. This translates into CASSYPGLAGINEQFF.

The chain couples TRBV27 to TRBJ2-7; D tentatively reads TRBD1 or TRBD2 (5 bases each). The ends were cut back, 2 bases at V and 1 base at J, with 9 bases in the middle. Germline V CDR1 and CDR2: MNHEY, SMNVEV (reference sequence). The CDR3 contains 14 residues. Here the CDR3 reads CASSLRDGSYEQYF. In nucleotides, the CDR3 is TGTGCCAGCAGTTTACGGGACGGTTCCTACGAGCAGTACTTC.

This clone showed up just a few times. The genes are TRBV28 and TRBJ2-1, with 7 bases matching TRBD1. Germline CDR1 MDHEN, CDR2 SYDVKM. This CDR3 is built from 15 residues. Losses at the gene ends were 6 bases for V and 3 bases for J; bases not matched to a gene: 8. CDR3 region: CASSPEDRFYNEQFF. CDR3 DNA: TGTGCCAGCAGCCCCGAGGACAGGTTCTACAATGAGCAGTTCTTC.

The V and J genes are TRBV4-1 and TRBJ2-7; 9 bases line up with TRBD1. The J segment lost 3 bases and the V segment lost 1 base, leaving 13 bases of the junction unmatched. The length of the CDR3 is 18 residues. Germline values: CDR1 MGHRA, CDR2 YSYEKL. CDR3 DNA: TGCGCCAGCAGCCAAGTCGCGCTCTCAGGGACAGGGCACTACGAGCAGTACTTC. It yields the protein CASSQVALSGTGHYEQYF.

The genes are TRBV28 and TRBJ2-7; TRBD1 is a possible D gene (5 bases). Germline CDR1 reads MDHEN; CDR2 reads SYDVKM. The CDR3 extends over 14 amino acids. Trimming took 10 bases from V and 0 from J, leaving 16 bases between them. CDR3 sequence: CATTPTDISYEQYF. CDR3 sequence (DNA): TGTGCCACCACTCCCACGGACATCTCCTACGAGCAGTACTTC.

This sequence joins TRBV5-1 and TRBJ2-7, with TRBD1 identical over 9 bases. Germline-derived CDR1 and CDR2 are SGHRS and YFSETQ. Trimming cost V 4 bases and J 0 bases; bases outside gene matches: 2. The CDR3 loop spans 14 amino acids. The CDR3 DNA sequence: TGCGCCAGCAGCCCGGGACAGGGCTCCTACGAGCAGTACTTC. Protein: CASSPGQGSYEQYF.

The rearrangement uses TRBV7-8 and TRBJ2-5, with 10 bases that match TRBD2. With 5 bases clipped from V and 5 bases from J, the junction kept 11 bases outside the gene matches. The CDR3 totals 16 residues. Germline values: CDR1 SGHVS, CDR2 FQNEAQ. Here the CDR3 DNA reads TGTGCCAGCAGCAGTACGGGACTAGCGAATACGGAGACCCAGTACTTC. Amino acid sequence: CASSSTGLANTETQYF.

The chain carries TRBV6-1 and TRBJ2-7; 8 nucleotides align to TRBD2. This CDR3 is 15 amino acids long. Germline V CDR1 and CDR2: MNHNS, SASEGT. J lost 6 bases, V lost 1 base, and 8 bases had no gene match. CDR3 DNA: TGTGCCAGCAGTGAAGGATGGAGCGGGAGACCCGAGCAGTACTTC. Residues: CASSEGWSGRPEQYF.

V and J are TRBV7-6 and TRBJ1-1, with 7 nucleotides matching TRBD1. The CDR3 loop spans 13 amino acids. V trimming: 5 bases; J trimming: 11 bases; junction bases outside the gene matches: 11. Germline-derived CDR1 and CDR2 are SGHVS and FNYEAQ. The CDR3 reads CASSPGQDQRAFF. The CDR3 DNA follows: TGTGCCAGCAGCCCTGGACAGGACCAGCGTGCTTTCTTT.

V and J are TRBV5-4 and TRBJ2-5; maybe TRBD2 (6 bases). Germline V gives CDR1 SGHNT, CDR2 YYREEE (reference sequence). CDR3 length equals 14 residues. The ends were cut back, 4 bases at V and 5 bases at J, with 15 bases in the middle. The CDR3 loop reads CASSIGEALETQYF. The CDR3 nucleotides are TGTGCCAGCAGCATAGGGGAGGCCCTGGAGACCCAGTACTTC.

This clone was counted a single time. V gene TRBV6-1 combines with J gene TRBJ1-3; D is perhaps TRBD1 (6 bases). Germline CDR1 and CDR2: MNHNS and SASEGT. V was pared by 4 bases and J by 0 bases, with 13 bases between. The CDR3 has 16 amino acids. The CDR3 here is CASSGTVQSSGNTIYF. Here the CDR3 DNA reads TGTGCCAGCAGTGGGACAGTCCAGAGCTCTGGAAACACCATATATTTT.

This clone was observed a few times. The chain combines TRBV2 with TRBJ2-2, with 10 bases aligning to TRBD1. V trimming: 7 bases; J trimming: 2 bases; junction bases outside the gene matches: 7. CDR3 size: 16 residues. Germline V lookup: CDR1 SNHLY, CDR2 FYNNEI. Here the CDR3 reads CASTRDRGQNTGELFF. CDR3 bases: TGTGCCAGCACCCGGGACAGGGGCCAAAACACCGGGGAGCTGTTTTTT. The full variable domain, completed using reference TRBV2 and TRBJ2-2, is EPEVTQTPSHQVTQMGQEVILRCVPISNHLYFYWYRQILGQKVEFLVSFYNNEISEKSEIFDDQFSVERPDGSNFTLKIRSTKLEDSAMYFCASTRDRGQNTGELFFGEGSRLTVL.

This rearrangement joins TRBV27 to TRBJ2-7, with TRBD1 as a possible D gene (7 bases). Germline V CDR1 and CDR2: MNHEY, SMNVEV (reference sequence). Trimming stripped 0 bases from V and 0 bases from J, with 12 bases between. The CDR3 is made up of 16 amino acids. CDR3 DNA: TGTGCCAGCAGTTTATCCAGGGGGGATTACTCCTACGAGCAGTACTTC. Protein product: CASSLSRGDYSYEQYF.

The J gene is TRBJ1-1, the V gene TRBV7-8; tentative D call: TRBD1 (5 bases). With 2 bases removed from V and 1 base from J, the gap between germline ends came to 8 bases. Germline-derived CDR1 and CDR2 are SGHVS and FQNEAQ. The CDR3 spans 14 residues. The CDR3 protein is CASSLSGRNTEAFF. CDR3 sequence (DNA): TGTGCCAGCAGCTTATCAGGGCGGAACACTGAAGCTTTCTTT.

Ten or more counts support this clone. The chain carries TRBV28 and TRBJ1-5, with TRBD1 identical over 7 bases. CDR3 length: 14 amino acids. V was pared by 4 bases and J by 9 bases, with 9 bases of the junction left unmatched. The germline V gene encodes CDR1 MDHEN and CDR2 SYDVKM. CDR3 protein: CASSSRTGLGPQHF. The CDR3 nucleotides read TGTGCCAGCAGTTCTCGGACAGGTCTGGGGCCCCAGCATTTT.